This T cell receptor beta chain originates from a study of blood T cell repertoires in COVID-19. Study-level information: Sources were T cells, B-cell-depleted T cells, or PBMCs; the material itself was cDNA or gDNA.

Method: immunoSEQ multiplex PCR; TCRdb's copy keeps in-frame clones and lacks some. The sample shows about 170,000 clones, about 80% of them seen only once. This clone was seen a handful of times. The sample taken for sequencing was peripheral blood. This sequence was found in a woman aged 80 or over with acute or convalescent COVID-19.

The CDR3 DNA is TGTGCCAGCAGATGGCGGATGAACACCGGGGAGCTGTTTTTT. Translating it yields CASRWRMNTGELFF. The chain combines TRBV7-2 with TRBJ2-2; D gene uncertain. The V end lost 6 bases, the J end lost 1 base, and 9 bases lay between the germline ends. The CDR3 length is 14 residues. CDR1 SGHTA and CDR2 FQGNSA come from the germline V gene.